This is a list of T cell receptor beta chains from one sample in a study of blood T cell repertoires in COVID-19. Here immunoSEQ multiplex PCR was the method, and the copy in TCRdb shows in-frame clones only, minus some. The table has 190,000 or so clones, about 83% seen once. Material: peripheral blood. These receptors were collected from a woman younger than 30 who had recovered from COVID-19. The CDR3 runs from the conserved cysteine through the conserved F or W. The D gene is left open where the match is weak. Rows give clone size only sometimes, using once, few, many, or a class for an expanded clone.

v_call: TRBV6-5
d_call: -
clone_size: -
j_call: TRBJ2-3
cdr3_aa: CASSSRGDTQYF
cdr3_nt: TGTGCCAGCAGCTCCCGCGGGGATACGCAGTATTTT

v_call: TRBV3-1/TRBV3-2
d_call: -
clone_size: -
j_call: TRBJ2-5
cdr3_aa: CASSQVAYRTQETQYF
cdr3_nt: TGTGCCAGCAGCCAAGTGGCCTACAGGACACAAGAGACCCAGTACTTC

v_call: TRBV7-6
d_call: TRBD2
clone_size: -
j_call: TRBJ2-1
cdr3_aa: CASSLLAGVTYNEQFF
cdr3_nt: TGTGCCAGCAGCTTGCTAGCGGGGGTCACCTACAATGAGCAGTTCTTC

v_call: TRBV5-1
d_call: TRBD2
clone_size: -
j_call: TRBJ2-5
cdr3_aa: CASSFSGGHQETQYF
cdr3_nt: TGCGCCAGCAGCTTCAGCGGGGGGCACCAAGAGACCCAGTACTTC

v_call: TRBV29-1
d_call: TRBD1
clone_size: -
j_call: TRBJ2-7
cdr3_aa: CSVDSGTGAWYEQYF
cdr3_nt: TGCAGCGTTGATTCCGGGACAGGGGCCTGGTACGAGCAGTACTTC

v_call: TRBV2
d_call: TRBD1
clone_size: once
j_call: TRBJ1-5
cdr3_aa: CASSGRTGRTQPQHF
cdr3_nt: TGTGCCAGCAGTGGCCGGACAGGGCGTACTCAGCCCCAGCATTTT

v_call: TRBV11-3
d_call: -
clone_size: few
j_call: TRBJ2-2
cdr3_aa: CASSSRDKNTGELFF
cdr3_nt: TGTGCCAGCAGCTCCCGGGACAAGAACACCGGGGAGCTGTTTTTT

v_call: TRBV6-5
d_call: -
clone_size: -
j_call: TRBJ1-3
cdr3_aa: CASSYGGGRNTIYF
cdr3_nt: TGTGCCAGCAGTTACGGGGGAGGACGAAACACCATATATTTT

v_call: TRBV10-1
d_call: TRBD1
clone_size: -
j_call: TRBJ1-2
cdr3_aa: CASTQVTGPNYGYTF
cdr3_nt: TGCGCCAGCACCCAAGTGACAGGGCCTAACTATGGCTACACCTTC

v_call: TRBV4-1
d_call: -
clone_size: -
j_call: TRBJ1-1
cdr3_aa: CASSHSLEAFF
cdr3_nt: TGCGCCAGCAGCCACTCTCTTGAAGCTTTCTTT

v_call: TRBV7-6
d_call: -
clone_size: -
j_call: TRBJ1-1
cdr3_aa: CASSSGENTEAFF
cdr3_nt: TGTGCCAGCAGCTCCGGTGAGAACACTGAAGCTTTCTTT